This T cell receptor (beta chain) was sequenced during a study of cytomegalovirus exposure and HLA in healthy donors (dated by TCRdb to about 2017). Some background on the complete study: In an earlier analysis of approximately 500 of the donors, around 290 Gb of sequence data and approximately 120 million unique TCR beta sequences from 150 million to 200 million T cells were reported. Rather than using new phenotypic data, the later analysis identified candidate immune exposures from TCR beta sequences and from how often those sequences occurred across donors. In an earlier analysis of 587 of the donors, high-throughput TCR beta sequencing was used to judge whether each TCR beta V gene segment behaved as functional or pseudogenic. To predict cytomegalovirus infection status, the study brought together high-throughput TCR immunosequencing, statistical association of individual TCRs with disease status, and machine learning. In a later analysis, previously published TCR beta repertoires from more than 500 donors were re-analyzed and high-resolution HLA genotyping was added so that TCR occurrence patterns could be studied. Typing coverage varied by locus: 629-630 donors for A, B, C, DRB1 and DQB1; about 520 for DQA1; around 610 for DPA1; roughly 450 for DPB1. Among some 400 genotyped donors of the cohort, an average of about 240,000 unique TCR beta nucleotide sequences was sequenced per donor, of which about 18% were non-productive. The T cell repertoires of 670 or so subjects were profiled by immunosequencing and related to cytomegalovirus serostatus. The aim of the study was to test whether cataloging public T cell receptors could identify signatures of past pathogen exposure. HLA typing covered class I and class II loci at four-digit resolution. Five DR-DQ haplotypes were handled as single units for association and clustering because linkage in the cohort was strong. Among the roughly 400 genotyped donors, roughly 80% belonged to the genetic ancestry cluster associated with self-reported Caucasian donors. Donor age, sex, ethnicity and CMV serostatus were collected together with the repertoire data. Every discovery cohort repertoire had been produced on one sequencing platform. In a later genetic analysis, genome-wide SNP genotypes for about 55% of the roughly 670 donors were used, and that subset was treated as a discovery cohort. An early release that covered fewer than 800 HLA-typed donors contained approximately 320 gigabases of sequencing data and 75 million to 100 million unique TCR sequences. Along with the roughly 700-subject first cohort, a separate validation cohort of approximately 110 different subjects was used. What the work shows at the level of the full study, not this receptor alone: In both the original and validation cohorts, the classifier was reported to diagnose cytomegalovirus status with high specificity and sensitivity. Because the 87-base-pair reads could not distinguish some IMGT-functional V segments, including TRBV6-2 and TRBV6-3, those segments were excluded. In a later analysis, TCR association rates were found to vary across HLA loci, with the most associated TCRs seen for DRB1 alleles and the fewest for HLA-C alleles. Several of the top co-occurrence clusters appeared to be linked to parvovirus B19, influenza, CMV and Epstein-Barr virus, according to a later analysis. Linkage disequilibrium might explain the correlated functional status among segregating V segments, but an unknown experimental factor could not be ruled out. This cohort had only TCR beta chains sequenced, and the lack of alpha or paired-chain data limited which features could be detected. The earlier analysis of nearly 600 of the donors excluded 15 to 20 rarely observed V segments, including chromosome 9 orphons, because counts were too low. The study gave a list of more than 150 TCR beta chains associated with cytomegalovirus. Sequencing depth was assumed to be roughly uniform across donors in the presence/absence analyses, though that assumption may not hold. Immune exposure information for the cohort was limited to CMV serostatus. When HLA alleles, especially DR and DQ, strongly co-occurred, TCR associations were difficult to assign to individual alleles. In a later analysis, HLA-associated TCR beta chains were found to be more clonally expanded and to have lower generation probabilities than equally common non-associated chains. A cluster of highly shared sequence variants was judged likely to represent a technical artifact of the sequencing pipeline. V-gene and J-gene trimming of TCR beta chains was associated with a missense DCLRE1C variant in a later genetic analysis, and the association was replicated in an independent cohort. In vitro tests confirmed that a few of the cytomegalovirus-associated TCR beta chains recognize cytomegalovirus antigens. An earlier analysis of around 500 of the donors showed that most TCR beta V segments appeared in productive rearrangements either about 87% or about 30% of the time, which broadly matched IMGT annotations. A later genetic analysis reported fewer N-insertions in productive TCRs among donors in an Asian-associated ancestry cluster than the approximately 670-donor mean. Most CMV-associated TCR beta chains appeared to be HLA-restricted in a later analysis, and the HLA associations seemed to be driven largely by CMV exposure. A further reported finding was that TCR beta sequences accurately predicted the HLA-A and HLA-B alleles for most subjects in the first cohort. The authors suggested that the approach could potentially be extended to other disease states and immunological phenotypes. Most TCR sequences were observed very rarely across donors, whereas some public TCRs were present in many individuals. A later analysis associated about 18,000 TCR beta sequences with specific HLA alleles at a false discovery rate of 0.05. HLA typing was unavailable for some donors at each locus, so association tests used only the typed subset.

The cohort comprised around 690 healthy bone marrow donors. Cohort members were all nominally healthy when sampled, although unrecorded immune exposures were likely present. The donor tested CMV seronegative, placing the donor among the 300 to 400 seronegative members of the cohort. Each donor provided a peripheral blood sample, and peripheral blood mononuclear cells were used for TCR beta sequencing. Genomic DNA extraction from the blood cell samples was performed with the Qiagen DNeasy Blood Extraction Kit. Counted from cysteine to phenylalanine, this CDR3 has 15 amino acids. Left in the record is the CDR3 DNA by itself, 45 bases read in frame from the first base. Taken from the germline V gene, the CDR1 and CDR2 loops are MRHNA and SNTAGT. V lost 0 bases and J lost 5 bases; the stretch between them is 14 bases long. Concerning this clone: Its antigen specificity is not known. Base qualities are not at hand, and no much larger clone is one base apart.

The library came from the immunoSEQ multiplex PCR assay. For the multiplex PCR, a mixture combining 60 forward primers for TCR Vbeta segments and 13 reverse primers for TCR Jbeta segments was used. Amplification of the CDR3 region of rearranged TCR beta genes was performed with a multiplex PCR assay on genomic DNA. The Illumina HiSeq System was used to sequence the amplified TCR beta libraries as 87-base-pair reads. In the paper's pipeline: A later analysis counted about 80 million unique TCR beta chains across the 550 to 700 repertoires, and some 11 million of these chains were shared by at least two donors. Raw reads were error-corrected and collapsed into unique sequences by a nearest-neighbor algorithm in which closely related sequences were merged to remove PCR and sequencing errors. CDR3 sequences were aligned to IMGT reference sequences to assign V, D and J gene segments. Each retained sequence needed at least a six-nucleotide match to both a V gene segment and a J gene segment. A rearrangement counted as productive if the CDR3 had no stop codons and remained in frame with V and J, and every other rearrangement counted as non-productive. Following IMGT convention, CDR3 was defined as the stretch from the second conserved V-encoded cysteine up to the conserved J-encoded phenylalanine. The earlier analysis of about 590 of the donors excluded sequences that lacked an unambiguous match to a single V gene segment. In an earlier analysis of some 590 of the donors, V segments were called functional above 56.7% productive rearrangements and were called segregating when the between-donor standard deviation exceeded 5%. To diagnose cytomegalovirus status from the catalog of TCR beta chain sequences, a statistical classification framework was built. In a later analysis, V and J genes were assigned by comparing TCR nucleotide sequences against IMGT/GENE-DB human TR gene sequences. A later analysis assigned CDR3 sequences and most-parsimonious VDJ recombination scenarios with the TCRdist pipeline. In a later analysis, each TCR beta chain was defined by its CDR3 amino acid sequence together with its V-gene family, and reads lacking a unique V-gene family were excluded. In a later analysis, around 650 highly shared, low-generation-probability nucleotide sequences were removed to address suspected cross-contamination and a sequencing artifact. A later analysis calculated a clonal expansion index for each public chain from normalized within-repertoire ranks of inferred template counts. In a later analysis, generation probabilities were computed using a VDJ recombination model fitted to out-of-frame rearrangements, and the results were checked against IGoR. In a later analysis, TCR-TCR, TCR-HLA and TCR-CMV co-occurrence was scored with hypergeometric tests, and a repertoire-size bias correction was applied to TCR pairs. To estimate false discovery rates, a later analysis permuted the HLA or CMV assignments 20 times. In a later analysis, co-occurring TCRs were grouped using DBSCAN, and TCRdist sequence similarity was added for clustering within HLA-allele-positive subsets. For co-occurrence clustering, repertoires with fewer than 30,000 or more than 120,000 public chains were excluded, along with five or six repertoires with anomalous nucleotide sharing. TCRdb took over this immuneACCESS table, retaining in-frame rearrangements with V and J assigned. Such tables are incomplete; in checked studies, under half of the missing clones stem from an unresolved V gene, and the remainder is unexplained. That table furnishes V, J and clone size, whereas the DNA furnished D and trimming. In this sample the table shows about 90,000 clones, roughly 70% of which occur a single time. Approximately 2.1% of the sample rests with the top ten.

The chain is encoded by TRBV6-4 joined to TRBJ2-7, with no D gene named confidently. This clonotype was obtained from a man between 25 and 39 years old in good health and CMV-seronegative. Sequenced material: PBMCs. The CDR3 region reads CASSDSSNLRHEQYF. The DNA sequence reads TGTGCCAGCAGTGACTCTAGCAACCTCCGACACGAGCAGTACTTC.